This TCR beta chain was found in a study of T cell responses to AZD1222 COVID-19 vaccine. Study findings and constraints: Nearly half of spike-specific TCRs reportedly go after variant regions that carry no mutations. White British people made up most donors, females outnumbered males, and clonal diversity was possibly underestimated.

Second-dose groups at about 4 or about 12 weeks were pooled. Measured with immunoSEQ multiplex PCR; TCRdb has only the in-frame clones, and not every one. The data contain tens of thousands of clones, 92% of them singletons. A remark on this clone: The antigen is unknown.

The sequencing used peripheral blood, collected 28 days after the second AZD1222 dose. This clonotype was obtained from an adult who received the AZD1222 COVID-19 vaccine.

The CDR3 loop reads CASSPFWQANYGYTF. The CDR3 nucleotides read TGTGCCAGCAGCCCCTTCTGGCAGGCTAACTATGGCTACACCTTC. This sequence joins TRBV5-5 and TRBJ1-2; D call uncertain. CDR1 and CDR2 from the germline V gene are SGHKS and YYEKEE (reference sequence). The V end was cut by 4 bases, the J end by 0 bases, with 13 bases between. This CDR3 is 15 amino acids long.